This TCR beta chain was sequenced for a study of graft-versus-host responses after intestinal transplantation. The germline CDR1 and CDR2 sequences are LGHNA and YNFKEQ. Trimming shortened V by 5 bases and J by 0 bases, and 17 bases separated the two germline ends. This CDR3 is built from 17 residues. Method: immunoSEQ multiplex PCR; TCRdb's copy keeps in-frame clones and lacks some. The data show some 70,000 clones, 80% to 95% seen once. The sample here was bone marrow, taken approximately 740 days after intestinal transplantation. The chain recombines TRBV4-2 with TRBJ1-3; the D is unclear. The sequence derives from a human patient who received an intestinal transplant, so some T cells may come from the graft donor. CDR3 sequence (DNA): TGTGCCAGCAGCTTGGGTGTTGGCAGCAGCTCTGGAAACACCATATATTTT. Translating gives CASSLGVGSSSGNTIYF.